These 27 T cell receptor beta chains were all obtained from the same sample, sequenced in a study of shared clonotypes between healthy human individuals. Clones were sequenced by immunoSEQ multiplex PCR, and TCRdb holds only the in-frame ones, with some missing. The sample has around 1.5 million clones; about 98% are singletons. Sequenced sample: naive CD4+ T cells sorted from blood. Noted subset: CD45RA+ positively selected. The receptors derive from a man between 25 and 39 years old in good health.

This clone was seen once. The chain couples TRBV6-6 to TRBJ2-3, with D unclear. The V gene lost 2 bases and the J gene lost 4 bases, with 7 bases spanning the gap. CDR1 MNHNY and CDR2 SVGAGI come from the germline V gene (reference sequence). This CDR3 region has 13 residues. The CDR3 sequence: CASSYGEADTQYF. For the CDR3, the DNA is TGTGCCAGCAGTTACGGAGAAGCAGATACGCAGTATTTT.

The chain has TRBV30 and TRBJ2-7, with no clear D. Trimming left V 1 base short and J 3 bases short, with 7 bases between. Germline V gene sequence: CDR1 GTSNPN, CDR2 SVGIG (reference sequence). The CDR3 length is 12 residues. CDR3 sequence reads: CAWSGGLYEQYF. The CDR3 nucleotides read TGTGCCTGGAGTGGAGGCCTCTACGAGCAGTACTTC.

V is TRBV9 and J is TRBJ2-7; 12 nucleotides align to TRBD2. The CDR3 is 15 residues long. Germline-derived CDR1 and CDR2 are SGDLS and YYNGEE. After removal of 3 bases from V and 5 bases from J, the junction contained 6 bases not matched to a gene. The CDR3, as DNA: TGTGCCAGCAGCGAGAGGGGACTAGCGGGCCACGAGCAGTACTTC. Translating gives CASSERGLAGHEQYF. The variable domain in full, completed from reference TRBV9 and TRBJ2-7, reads DSGVTQTPKHLITATGQRVTLRCSPRSGDLSVYWYQQSLDQGLQFLIQYYNGEERAKGNILERFSAQQFPDLHSELNLSSLELGDSALYFCASSERGLAGHEQYFGPGTRLTVT.

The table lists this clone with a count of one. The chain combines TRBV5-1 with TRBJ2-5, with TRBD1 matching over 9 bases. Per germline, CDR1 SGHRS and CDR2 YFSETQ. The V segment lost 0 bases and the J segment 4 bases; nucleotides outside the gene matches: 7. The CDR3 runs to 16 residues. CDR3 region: CASSLVGGQGGETQYF. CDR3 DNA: TGCGCCAGCAGCTTGGTAGGGGGACAGGGCGGAGAGACCCAGTACTTC.

This chain's CDR3 is CASSLLTGGGEQYF. The CDR3 bases are TGCGCCAGCAGCTTACTGACAGGGGGTGGCGAGCAGTACTTC. The chain combines TRBV5-1 with TRBJ2-7; 9 bases align to TRBD1. The V gene end was trimmed by 2 bases and the J gene end by 6 bases; junction bases not matched to a gene: 6. This CDR3 has 14 residues. The germline gives CDR1 SGHRS, CDR2 YFSETQ.

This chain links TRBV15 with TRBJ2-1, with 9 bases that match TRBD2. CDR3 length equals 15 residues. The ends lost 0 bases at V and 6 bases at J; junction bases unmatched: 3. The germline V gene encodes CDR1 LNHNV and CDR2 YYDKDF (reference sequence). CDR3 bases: TGTGCCACCAGCAGAGATTTTAGCGGGAGCAATGAGCAGTTCTTC. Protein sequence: CATSRDFSGSNEQFF.

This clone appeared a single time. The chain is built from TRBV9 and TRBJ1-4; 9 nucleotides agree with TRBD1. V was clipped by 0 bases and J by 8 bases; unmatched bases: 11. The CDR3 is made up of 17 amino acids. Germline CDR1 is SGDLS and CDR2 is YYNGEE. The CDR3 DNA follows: TGTGCCAGCAGCGTAGGGCCCCTCGACAGGGGGTGGGAAAAACTGTTTTTT. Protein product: CASSVGPLDRGWEKLFF.

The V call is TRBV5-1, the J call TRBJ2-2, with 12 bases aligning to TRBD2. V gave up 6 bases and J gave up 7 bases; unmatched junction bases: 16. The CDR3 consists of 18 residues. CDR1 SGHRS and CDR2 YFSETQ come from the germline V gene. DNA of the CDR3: TGCGCCAGCAATATCCCCGTCGGTCTAGCGGGAGGGGGCGGGGAGCTGTTTTTT. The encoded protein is CASNIPVGLAGGGGELFF. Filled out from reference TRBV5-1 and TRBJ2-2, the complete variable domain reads KAGVTQTPRYLIKTRGQQVTLSCSPISGHRSVSWYQQTPGQGLQFLFEYFSETQRNKGNFPGRFSGRQFSNSRSEMNVSTLELGDSALYLCASNIPVGLAGGGGELFFGEGSRLTVL.

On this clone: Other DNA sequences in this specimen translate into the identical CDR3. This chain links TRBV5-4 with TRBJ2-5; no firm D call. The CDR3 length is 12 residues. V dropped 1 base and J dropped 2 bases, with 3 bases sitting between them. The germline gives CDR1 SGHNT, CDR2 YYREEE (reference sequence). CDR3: CASSLIQETQYF. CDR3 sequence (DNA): TGTGCCAGCAGCTTGATTCAAGAGACCCAGTACTTC.

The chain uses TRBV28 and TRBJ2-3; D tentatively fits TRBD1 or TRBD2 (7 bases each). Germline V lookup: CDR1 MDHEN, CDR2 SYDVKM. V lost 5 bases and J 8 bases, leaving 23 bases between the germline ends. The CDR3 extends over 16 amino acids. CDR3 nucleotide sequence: TGTGCCAGCAGTGGGGGGGACAGCGTCAGCACATCTACGCAGTATTTT. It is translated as CASSGGDSVSTSTQYF.

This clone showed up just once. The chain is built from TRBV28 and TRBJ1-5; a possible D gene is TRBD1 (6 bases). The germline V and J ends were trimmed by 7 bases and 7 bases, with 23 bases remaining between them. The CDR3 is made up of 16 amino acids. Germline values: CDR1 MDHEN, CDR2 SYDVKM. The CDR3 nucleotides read TGTGCCAGCAACCAATCTAGTGGGGGGCCGAGGCAGCCCCAGCATTTT. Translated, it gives CASNQSSGGPRQPQHF.

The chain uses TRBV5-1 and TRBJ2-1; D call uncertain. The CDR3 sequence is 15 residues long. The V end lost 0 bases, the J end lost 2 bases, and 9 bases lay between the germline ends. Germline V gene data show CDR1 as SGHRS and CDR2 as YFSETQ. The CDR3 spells CASSLDTATYNEQFF. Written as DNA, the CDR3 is TGCGCCAGCAGCTTGGACACGGCCACCTACAATGAGCAGTTCTTC.

The CDR3 is CASRTKSNTDTQYF. The CDR3 coding sequence is TGTGCCAGTAGGACCAAATCGAACACAGATACGCAGTATTTT. The V and J genes are TRBV2 and TRBJ2-3; D is uncertain. The CDR3 is made up of 14 amino acids. Germline CDR1 SNHLY, CDR2 FYNNEI. The V end lost 9 bases, the J end lost 2 bases, and 15 bases lay between the germline ends.

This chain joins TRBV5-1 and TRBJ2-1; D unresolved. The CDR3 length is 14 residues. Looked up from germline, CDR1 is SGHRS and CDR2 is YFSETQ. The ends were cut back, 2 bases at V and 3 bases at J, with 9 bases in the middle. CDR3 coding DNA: TGCGCCAGCAGCTTACGATCCGGCTACAATGAGCAGTTCTTC. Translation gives CASSLRSGYNEQFF.

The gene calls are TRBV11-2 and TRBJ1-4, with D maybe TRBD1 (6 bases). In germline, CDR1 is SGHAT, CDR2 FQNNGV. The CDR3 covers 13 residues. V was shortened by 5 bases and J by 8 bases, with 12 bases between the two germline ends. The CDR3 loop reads CASSPQGPEKLFF. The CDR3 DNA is TGTGCCAGCAGCCCGCAGGGGCCCGAAAAACTGTTTTTT. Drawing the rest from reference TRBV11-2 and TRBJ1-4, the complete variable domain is EAGVAQSPRYKIIEKRQSVAFWCNPISGHATLYWYQQILGQGPKLLIQFQNNGVVDDSQLPKDRFSAERLKGVDSTLKIQPAKLEDSAVYLCASSPQGPEKLFFGSGTQLSVL.

The CDR3 region is CASSLDRGSNEQFF. The CDR3 DNA reads as TGTGCCAGCAGCTTGGACAGGGGGTCGAATGAGCAGTTCTTC. This rearrangement joins TRBV7-2 to TRBJ2-1; 10 nucleotides match TRBD1. This CDR3 region has 14 residues. Germline-derived CDR1 and CDR2 are SGHTA and FQGNSA. With V trimmed by 3 bases and J by 7 bases, 3 bases remained unmatched. Combining the CDR3 with reference TRBV7-2 and TRBJ2-1 gives the whole variable domain GAGVSQSPSNKVTEKGKDVELRCDPISGHTALYWYRQSLGQGLEFLIYFQGNSAPDKSGLPSDRFSAERTGGSVSTLTIQRTQQEDSAVYLCASSLDRGSNEQFFGPGTRLTVL.

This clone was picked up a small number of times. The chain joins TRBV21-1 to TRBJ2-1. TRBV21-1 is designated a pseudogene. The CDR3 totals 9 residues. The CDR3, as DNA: TGTGCCAGCAAGAATGAGCAGTTCTTC. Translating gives CASKNEQFF.

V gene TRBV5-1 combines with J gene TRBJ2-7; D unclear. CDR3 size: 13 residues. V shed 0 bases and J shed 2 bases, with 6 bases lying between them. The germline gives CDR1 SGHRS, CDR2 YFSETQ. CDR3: CASSLDGPYEQYF. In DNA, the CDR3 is TGCGCCAGCAGCTTGGACGGTCCCTACGAGCAGTACTTC.

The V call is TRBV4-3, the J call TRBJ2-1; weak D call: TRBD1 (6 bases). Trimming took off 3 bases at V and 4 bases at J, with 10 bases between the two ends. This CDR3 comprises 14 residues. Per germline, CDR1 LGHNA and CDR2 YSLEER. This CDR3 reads CASSQGHGYNEQFF. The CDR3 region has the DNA TGCGCCAGCAGCCAGGGACACGGATACAATGAGCAGTTCTTC.

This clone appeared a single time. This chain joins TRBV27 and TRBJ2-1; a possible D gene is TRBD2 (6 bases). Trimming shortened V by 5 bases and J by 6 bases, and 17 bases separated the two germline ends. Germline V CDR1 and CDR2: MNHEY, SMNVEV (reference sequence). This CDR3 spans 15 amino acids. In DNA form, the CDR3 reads TGTGCCAGCAGTCCCGTTTTTCAACTAGCCAATGAGCAGTTCTTC. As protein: CASSPVFQLANEQFF.

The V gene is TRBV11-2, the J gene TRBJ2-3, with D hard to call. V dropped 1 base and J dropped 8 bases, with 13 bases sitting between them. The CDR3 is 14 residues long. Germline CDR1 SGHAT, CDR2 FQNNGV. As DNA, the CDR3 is TGTGCCAGCAGCTTAGCCAAGGCCCCGGGTACGCAGTATTTT. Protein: CASSLAKAPGTQYF.

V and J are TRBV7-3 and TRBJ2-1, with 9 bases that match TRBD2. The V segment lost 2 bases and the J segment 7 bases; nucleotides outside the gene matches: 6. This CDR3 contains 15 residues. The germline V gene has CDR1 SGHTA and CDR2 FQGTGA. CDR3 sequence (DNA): TGTGCCAGCAGCTTAGGCGGGAGGGCCCGGAATGAGCAGTTCTTC. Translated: CASSLGGRARNEQFF.

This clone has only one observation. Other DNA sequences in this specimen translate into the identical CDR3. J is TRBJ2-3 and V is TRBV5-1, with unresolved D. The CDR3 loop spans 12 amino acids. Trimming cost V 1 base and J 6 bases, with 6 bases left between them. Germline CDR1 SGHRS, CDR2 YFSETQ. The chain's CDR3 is CASSLSSDTQYF. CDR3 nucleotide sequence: TGCGCCAGCAGCTTGTCAAGCGATACGCAGTATTTT. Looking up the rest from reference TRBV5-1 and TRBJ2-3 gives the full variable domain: KAGVTQTPRYLIKTRGQQVTLSCSPISGHRSVSWYQQTPGQGLQFLFEYFSETQRNKGNFPGRFSGRQFSNSRSEMNVSTLELGDSALYLCASSLSSDTQYFGPGTRLTVL.

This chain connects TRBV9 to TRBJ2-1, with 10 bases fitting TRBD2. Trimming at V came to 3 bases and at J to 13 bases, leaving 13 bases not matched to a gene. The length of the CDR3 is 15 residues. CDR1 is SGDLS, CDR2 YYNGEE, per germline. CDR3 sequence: CASSDQPGLASLQFF. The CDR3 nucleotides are TGTGCCAGCAGCGACCAACCGGGACTAGCGTCGCTCCAGTTCTTC. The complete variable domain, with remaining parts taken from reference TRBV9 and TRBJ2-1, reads DSGVTQTPKHLITATGQRVTLRCSPRSGDLSVYWYQQSLDQGLQFLIQYYNGEERAKGNILERFSAQQFPDLHSELNLSSLELGDSALYFCASSDQPGLASLQFFGPGTRLTVL.

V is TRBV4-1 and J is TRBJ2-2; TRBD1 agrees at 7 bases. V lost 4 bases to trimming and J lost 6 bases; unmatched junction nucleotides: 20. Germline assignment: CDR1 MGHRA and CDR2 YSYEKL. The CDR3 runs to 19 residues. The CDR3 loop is CASSLDPTGTANLPGELFF. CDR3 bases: TGCGCCAGCAGCCTCGACCCAACCGGGACAGCTAACCTTCCCGGGGAGCTGTTTTTT.

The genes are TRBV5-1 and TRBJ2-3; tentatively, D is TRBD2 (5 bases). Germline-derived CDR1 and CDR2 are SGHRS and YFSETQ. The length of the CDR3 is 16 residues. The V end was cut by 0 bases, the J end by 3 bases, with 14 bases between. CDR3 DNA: TGCGCCAGCAGCTTGGCAGGCGGGTCCGTAACAGATACGCAGTATTTT. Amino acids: CASSLAGGSVTDTQYF.

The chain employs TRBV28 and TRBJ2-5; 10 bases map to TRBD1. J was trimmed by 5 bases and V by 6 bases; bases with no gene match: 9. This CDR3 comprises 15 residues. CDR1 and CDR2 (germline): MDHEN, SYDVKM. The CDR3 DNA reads TGTGCCAGCAGCCCAGGGATGGGACAGGGGGAGACCCAGTACTTC. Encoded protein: CASSPGMGQGETQYF.